These 16 T cell receptor beta chains were all obtained from the same sample, sequenced in a study of T cell changes during pregnancy in multiple sclerosis. Libraries were prepared by immunoSEQ multiplex PCR; TCRdb keeps only in-frame clonotypes and omits some of them. Of about 71,000 clones listed, around 94% are singletons. The material sequenced was peripheral blood, taken in the third trimester of pregnancy. The receptors were sampled from a female donor with multiple sclerosis, enrolled in a pregnancy study.

This rearrangement joins TRBV25-1 to TRBJ1-2; a possible D gene is TRBD1 (5 bases). The V end was cut by 4 bases, the J end by 8 bases, with 20 bases between. Germline V gives CDR1 MGHDK, CDR2 SYGVNS. The CDR3 spans 15 residues. CDR3 sequence reads: CASSASGMGLSGYTF. The CDR3 DNA sequence: TGTGCCAGCAGTGCCTCAGGGATGGGATTGTCAGGCTACACCTTC.

The chain uses TRBV9 and TRBJ1-3; D is uncertain. Trimming pared 4 bases from V and 0 bases from J, leaving 11 bases between. The length of the CDR3 is 15 residues. From germline, CDR1 is SGDLS and CDR2 YYNGEE. This CDR3 is CASSQTVDSGNTIYF. The CDR3 DNA is TGTGCCAGCAGCCAAACAGTAGACTCTGGAAACACCATATATTTT.

This chain connects TRBV28 to TRBJ1-2, with D perhaps matching TRBD1 (5 bases). Germline-derived CDR1 and CDR2 are MDHEN and SYDVKM. The CDR3 sequence is 13 residues long. The V end lost 1 base, the J end lost 7 bases, and 10 bases lay between the germline ends. DNA for the CDR3: TGTGCCAGCAGTTTATTAACAGGCGGTGGCTACACCTTC. Protein product: CASSLLTGGGYTF.

This clone has just one count. The chain has TRBV5-1 and TRBJ2-7; 8 nucleotides agree with TRBD1. There are 14 residues in the CDR3. V trimming: 4 bases; J trimming: 6 bases; junction bases outside the gene matches: 9. Germline V gives CDR1 SGHRS, CDR2 YFSETQ. The chain's CDR3 is CASSQRTGTVEQYF. For the CDR3, the DNA is TGCGCCAGCAGCCAACGGACAGGGACGGTCGAGCAGTACTTC.

This chain links TRBV19 with TRBJ2-3, with 9 positions matching TRBD2. Germline lookup yields CDR1 LNHDA and CDR2 SQIVND (reference sequence). Germline trimming cut 7 bases from V and 5 bases from J; bases unmatched to any gene: 10. The CDR3 extends over 15 amino acids. The CDR3 loop reads CASTTGTSKIDTQYF. In DNA form, the CDR3 reads TGTGCCAGTACGACCGGGACTAGCAAGATAGATACGCAGTATTTT. Variable domain in full (rest from reference TRBV19 and TRBJ2-3): DGGITQSPKYLFRKEGQNVTLSCEQNLNHDAMYWYRQDPGQGLRLIYYSQIVNDFQKGDIAEGYSVSREKKESFPLTVTSAQKNPTAFYLCASTTGTSKIDTQYFGPGTRLTVL.

This chain connects TRBV14 to TRBJ2-7, with a possible D match to TRBD2 (5 bases). The CDR3 has 16 residues. V was pared by 0 bases and J by 9 bases, with 21 bases between. Germline CDR1 SGHDN, CDR2 FVKESK. The CDR3 here is CASSQDRRVGKLVQYF. CDR3 bases: TGTGCCAGCAGCCAAGATCGACGAGTCGGGAAGTTAGTGCAGTACTTC.

About this clone: Here the CDR3 omits its conserved ending phenylalanine or tryptophan, so a read error is the likely source. This chain links TRBV10-3 with TRBJ2-7; TRBD1 is a possible D gene (5 bases). The CDR3 is 12 residues long. V gave up 6 bases and J gave up 2 bases, with 8 bases separating them. The V gene's germline CDR1 is ENHRY and CDR2 SYGVKD. The CDR3 DNA reads TGTGCCATCAGGGACAATCCCTACGAGCAGTACTCC. This gives the protein CAIRDNPYEQYS.

This clone has only one observation. The chain joins TRBV30 to TRBJ1-2, with a tentative D call TRBD1 (6 bases). Germline-derived CDR1 and CDR2 are GTSNPN and SVGIG (reference sequence). CDR3 size: 10 residues. The CDR3 DNA follows: TGTAGTTGGGGGCGAAATAACTACACCTTC. Encoded protein: CSWGRNNYTF.

This chain uses TRBV6-5 with TRBJ1-4; no clear D. CDR1 is MNHEY, CDR2 SVGAGI, per germline. With 2 bases removed from V and 7 bases from J, the gap between germline ends came to 8 bases. The length of the CDR3 is 13 residues. The CDR3 reads CASSYGLSEKLFF. The CDR3 region has the DNA TGTGCCAGCAGTTACGGTCTCAGTGAAAAACTGTTTTTT.

The rearrangement joins TRBV4-2 to TRBJ2-2; possible D gene TRBD2, 6 bases. This CDR3 contains 15 residues. Trimming pared 4 bases from V and 0 bases from J, leaving 9 bases between. Germline loops: CDR1 LGHNA, CDR2 YNFKEQ. CDR3 nucleotide sequence: TGTGCCAGCAGCCCCGGGGGACCGAACACCGGGGAGCTGTTTTTT. This codes for CASSPGGPNTGELFF.

The V and J genes are TRBV5-6 and TRBJ2-3, with 12 bases that match TRBD2. The V and J ends lost 1 base and 2 bases, in that order; junction bases with no gene match: 8. The CDR3 spans 18 residues. Germline CDR1 SGHDT, CDR2 YYEEEE. The CDR3 region is CASSLLAGTSGSTDTQYF. DNA of the CDR3: TGTGCCAGCAGCTTGCTAGCCGGGACTAGCGGGTCCACAGATACGCAGTATTTT.

The chain employs TRBV6-1 and TRBJ1-2; D is ambiguous. With 2 bases removed from V and 8 bases from J, the gap between germline ends came to 9 bases. The V gene's germline CDR1 is MNHNS and CDR2 SASEGT. This CDR3 is 12 amino acids long. In DNA, the CDR3 is TGTGCCAGCAGTGAACCCGGGTACGGCTACACCTTC. Its protein product is CASSEPGYGYTF.

The rearrangement uses TRBV19 and TRBJ2-3; D is uncertain. From germline, CDR1 is LNHDA and CDR2 SQIVND (reference sequence). The CDR3 runs to 13 residues. Trimming removed 6 bases from V and 5 bases from J, with 12 bases in between. Written as DNA, the CDR3 is TGTGCCAGTAGGGGCTGGCAGTTAGATACGCAGTATTTT. Its translation is CASRGWQLDTQYF.

This clone was picked up a small number of times. The genes are TRBV30 and TRBJ1-1; D is unclear. The germline V gene encodes CDR1 GTSNPN and CDR2 SVGIG (reference sequence). CDR3 length equals 11 residues. Trimming left V 2 bases short and J 8 bases short, with 9 bases between. The chain's CDR3 is CAWSPTREAFF. CDR3 in DNA: TGTGCCTGGAGTCCCACGCGGGAAGCTTTCTTT. The whole variable domain, filled in from reference TRBV30 and TRBJ1-1, reads SQTIHQWPATLVQPVGSPLSLECTVEGTSNPNLYWYRQAAGRGLQLLFYSVGIGQISSEVPQNLSASRPQDRQFILSSKKLLLSDSGFYLCAWSPTREAFFGQGTRLTVV.

This chain links TRBV27 with TRBJ1-6; tentative D call: TRBD1 (6 bases). The germline V and J ends were trimmed by 4 bases and 12 bases, with 22 bases remaining between them. Germline assignment: CDR1 MNHEY and CDR2 SMNVEV (reference sequence). This CDR3 has 16 residues. Here the CDR3 DNA reads TGTGCCAGCAGTTCGAGCGCCGGGACACTCCCCTTACCCCTCCACTTT. It codes for CASSSSAGTLPLPLHF.

This rearrangement joins TRBV21-1 to TRBJ2-2; TRBD1, the table's D call, was not compared with the DNA. TRBV21-1 constitutes a pseudogene. The CDR3 has 18 residues. CDR3 residues: CASSKVMGKGPNTGELFF. In DNA, the CDR3 is TGTGCCAGCAGCAAAGTCATGGGAAAGGGGCCGAACACCGGGGAGCTGTTTTTT.